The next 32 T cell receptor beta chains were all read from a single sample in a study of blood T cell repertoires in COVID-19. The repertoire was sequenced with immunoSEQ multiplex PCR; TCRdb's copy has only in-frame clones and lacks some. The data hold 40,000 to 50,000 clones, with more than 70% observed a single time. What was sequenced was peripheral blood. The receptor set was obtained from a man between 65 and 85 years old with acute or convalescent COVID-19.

CDR3 bases: TGTGCCAGCTCACCAGCGGACATCAATTCACCCCTCCACTTT. This sequence encodes CASSPADINSPLHF. The chain carries TRBV18 and TRBJ1-6, with a possible D match to TRBD1 (5 bases). CDR1 is KGHSH and CDR2 is LQKENI in the germline V gene. The germline V and J ends were trimmed by 2 bases and 7 bases, with 9 bases remaining between them. The CDR3 loop spans 14 amino acids. Combining the CDR3 with reference TRBV18 and TRBJ1-6 gives the whole variable domain NAGVMQNPRHLVRRRGQEARLRCSPMKGHSHVYWYRQLPEEGLKFMVYLQKENIIDESGMPKERFSAEFPKEGPSILRIQQVVRGDSAAYFCASSPADINSPLHFGNGTRLTVT.

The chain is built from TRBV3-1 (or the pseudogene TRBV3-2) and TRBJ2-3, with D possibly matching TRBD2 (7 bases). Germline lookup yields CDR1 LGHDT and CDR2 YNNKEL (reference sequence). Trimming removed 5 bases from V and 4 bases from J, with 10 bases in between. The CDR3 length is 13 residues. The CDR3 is CASSGGAADTQYF. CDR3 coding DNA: TGTGCCAGCAGCGGGGGGGCCGCAGATACGCAGTATTTT.

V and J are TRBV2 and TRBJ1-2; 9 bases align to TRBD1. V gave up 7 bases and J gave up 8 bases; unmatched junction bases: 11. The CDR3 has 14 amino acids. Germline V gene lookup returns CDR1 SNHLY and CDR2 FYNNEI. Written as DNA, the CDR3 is TGTGCCAGCACCGAGGGTTACAGGGGGCTGGGCTACACCTTC. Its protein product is CASTEGYRGLGYTF.

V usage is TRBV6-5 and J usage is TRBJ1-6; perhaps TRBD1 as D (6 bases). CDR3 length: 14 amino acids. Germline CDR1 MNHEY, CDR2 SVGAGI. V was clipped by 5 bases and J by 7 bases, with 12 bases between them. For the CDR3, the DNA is TGTGCCAGCAGTCGTGACAGGATGAATTCACCCCTCCACTTT. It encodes CASSRDRMNSPLHF.

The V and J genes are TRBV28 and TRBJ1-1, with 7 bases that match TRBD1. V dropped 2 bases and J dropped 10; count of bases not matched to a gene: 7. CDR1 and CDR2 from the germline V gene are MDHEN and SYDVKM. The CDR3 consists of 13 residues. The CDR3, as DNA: TGTGCCAGCAGTTTACCCGACAGGGATAGAGCTTTCTTT. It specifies CASSLPDRDRAFF.

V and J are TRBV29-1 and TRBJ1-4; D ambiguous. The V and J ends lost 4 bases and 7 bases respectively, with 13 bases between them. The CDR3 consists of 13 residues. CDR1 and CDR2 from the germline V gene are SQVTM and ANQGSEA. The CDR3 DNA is TGCAGCGTTGGAAGCGGGAGGAGTGAAAAACTGTTTTTT. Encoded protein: CSVGSGRSEKLFF.

The CDR3 is CASSPDRGPRGYTF. CDR3 in DNA: TGTGCCAGCAGCCCGGACAGGGGGCCGCGGGGCTACACCTTC. The J gene is TRBJ1-2, the V gene TRBV7-2; TRBD1 aligns across 11 bases. V was pared by 5 bases and J by 8 bases, with 7 bases of the junction left unmatched. The CDR3 totals 14 residues. Germline V gives CDR1 SGHTA, CDR2 FQGNSA.

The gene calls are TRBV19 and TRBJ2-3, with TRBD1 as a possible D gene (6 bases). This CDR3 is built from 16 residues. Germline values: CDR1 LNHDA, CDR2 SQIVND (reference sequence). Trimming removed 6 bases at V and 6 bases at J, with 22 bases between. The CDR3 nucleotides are TGTGCCAGTAGACCGATGGGCCTAAGCCAGGGGGATACGCAGTATTTT. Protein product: CASRPMGLSQGDTQYF.

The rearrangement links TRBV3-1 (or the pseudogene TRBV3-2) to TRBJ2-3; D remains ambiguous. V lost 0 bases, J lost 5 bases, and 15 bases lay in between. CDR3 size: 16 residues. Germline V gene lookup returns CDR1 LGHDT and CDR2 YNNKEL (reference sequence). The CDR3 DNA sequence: TGTGCCAGCAGCCAAGAGCCAGACCTCCGGGTAGATACGCAGTATTTT. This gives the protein CASSQEPDLRVDTQYF.

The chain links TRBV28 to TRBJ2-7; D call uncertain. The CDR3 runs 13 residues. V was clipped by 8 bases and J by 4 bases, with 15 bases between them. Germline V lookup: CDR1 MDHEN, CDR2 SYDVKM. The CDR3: CASVDPDGYEQYF. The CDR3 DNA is TGTGCCAGCGTGGATCCCGACGGGTACGAGCAGTACTTC.

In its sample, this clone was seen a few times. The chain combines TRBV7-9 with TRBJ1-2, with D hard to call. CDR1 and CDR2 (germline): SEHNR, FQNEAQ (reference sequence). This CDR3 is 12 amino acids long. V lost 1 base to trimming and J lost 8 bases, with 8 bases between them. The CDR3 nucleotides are TGTGCCAGCAGCTTAGTAGTTTCGGGCTACACCTTC. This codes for CASSLVVSGYTF.

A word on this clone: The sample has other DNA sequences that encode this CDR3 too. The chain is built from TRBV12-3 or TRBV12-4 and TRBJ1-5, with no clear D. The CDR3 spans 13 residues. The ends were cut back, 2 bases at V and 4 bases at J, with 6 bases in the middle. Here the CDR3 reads CASSLTGNQPQHF. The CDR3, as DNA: TGTGCCAGCAGTTTAACCGGGAATCAGCCCCAGCATTTT.

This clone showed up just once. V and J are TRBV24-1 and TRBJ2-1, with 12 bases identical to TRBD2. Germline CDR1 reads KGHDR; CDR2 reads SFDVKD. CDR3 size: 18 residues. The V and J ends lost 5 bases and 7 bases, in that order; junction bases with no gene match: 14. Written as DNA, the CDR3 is TGTGCCACCAGTGCCCTGAGGGGCCCTAGCGGGGGGGTGAATGAGCAGTTCTTC. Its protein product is CATSALRGPSGGVNEQFF.

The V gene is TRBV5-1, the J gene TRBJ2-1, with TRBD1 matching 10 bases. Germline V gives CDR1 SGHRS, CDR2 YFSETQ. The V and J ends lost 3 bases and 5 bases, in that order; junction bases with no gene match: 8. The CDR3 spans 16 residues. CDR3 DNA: TGCGCCAGCAGCTGGAAGACAGGGGGCGCACACAATGAGCAGTTCTTC. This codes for CASSWKTGGAHNEQFF.

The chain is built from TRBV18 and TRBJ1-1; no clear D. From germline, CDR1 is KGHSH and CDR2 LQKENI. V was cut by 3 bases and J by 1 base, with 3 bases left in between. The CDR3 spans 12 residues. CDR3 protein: CASSPSNTEAFF. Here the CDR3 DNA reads TGTGCCAGCTCACCCTCGAACACTGAAGCTTTCTTT.

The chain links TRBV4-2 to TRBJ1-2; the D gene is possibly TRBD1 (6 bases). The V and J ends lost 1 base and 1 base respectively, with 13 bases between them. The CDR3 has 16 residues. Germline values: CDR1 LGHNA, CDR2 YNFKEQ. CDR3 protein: CASSQGGLGDNYGYTF. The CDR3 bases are TGTGCCAGCAGCCAAGGGGGGCTGGGCGATAACTATGGCTACACCTTC.

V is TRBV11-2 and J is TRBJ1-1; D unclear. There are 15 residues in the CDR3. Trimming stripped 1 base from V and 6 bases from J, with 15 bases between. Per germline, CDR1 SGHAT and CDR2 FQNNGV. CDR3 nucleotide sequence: TGTGCCAGCAGCTTAGTGGGCAACCGGGGTTCTGAAGCTTTCTTT. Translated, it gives CASSLVGNRGSEAFF.

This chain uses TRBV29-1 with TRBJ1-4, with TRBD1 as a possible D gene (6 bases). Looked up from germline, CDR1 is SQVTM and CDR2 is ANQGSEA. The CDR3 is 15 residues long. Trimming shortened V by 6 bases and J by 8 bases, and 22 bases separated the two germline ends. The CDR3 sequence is CSVTIYTGLGEKLFF. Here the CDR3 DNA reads TGCAGCGTCACCATATATACAGGGCTGGGAGAAAAACTGTTTTTT.

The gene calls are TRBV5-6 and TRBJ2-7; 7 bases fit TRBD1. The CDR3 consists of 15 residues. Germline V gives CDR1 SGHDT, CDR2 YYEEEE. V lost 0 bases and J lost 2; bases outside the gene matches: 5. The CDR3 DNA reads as TGTGCCAGCAGCTTGGACAGGGGAGTCACCTACGAGCAGTACTTC. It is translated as CASSLDRGVTYEQYF.

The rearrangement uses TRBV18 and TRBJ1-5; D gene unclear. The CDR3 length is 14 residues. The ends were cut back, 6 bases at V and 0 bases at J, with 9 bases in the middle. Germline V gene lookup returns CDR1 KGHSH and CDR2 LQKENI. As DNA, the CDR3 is TGTGCCAGCTCCCTTGACTATAGCAATCAGCCCCAGCATTTT. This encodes CASSLDYSNQPQHF.

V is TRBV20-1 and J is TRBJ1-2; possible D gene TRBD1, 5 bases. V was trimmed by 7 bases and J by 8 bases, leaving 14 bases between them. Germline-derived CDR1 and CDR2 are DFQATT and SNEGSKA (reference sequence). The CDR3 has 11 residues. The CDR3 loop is CSDHRGEGYTF. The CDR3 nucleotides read TGCAGTGACCACCGGGGGGAAGGCTACACCTTC.

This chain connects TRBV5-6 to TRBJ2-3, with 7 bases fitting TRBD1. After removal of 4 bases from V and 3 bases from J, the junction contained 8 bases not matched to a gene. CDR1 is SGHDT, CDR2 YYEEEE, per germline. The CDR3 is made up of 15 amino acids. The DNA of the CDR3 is TGTGCCAGCAGCCCCTTGTCAGGGGGAACAGATACGCAGTATTTT. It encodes CASSPLSGGTDTQYF.

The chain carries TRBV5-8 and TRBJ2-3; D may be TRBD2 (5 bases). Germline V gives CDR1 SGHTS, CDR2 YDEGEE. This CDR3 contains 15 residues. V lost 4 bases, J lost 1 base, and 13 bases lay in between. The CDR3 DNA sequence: TGTGCCAGCAGCGAGGGCAAGGTTGGCACAGATACGCAGTATTTT. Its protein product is CASSEGKVGTDTQYF.

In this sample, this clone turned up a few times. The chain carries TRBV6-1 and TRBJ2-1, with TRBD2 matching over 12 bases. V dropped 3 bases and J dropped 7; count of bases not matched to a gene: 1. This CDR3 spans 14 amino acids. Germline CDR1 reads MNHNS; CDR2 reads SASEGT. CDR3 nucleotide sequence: TGTGCCAGCAGTGAGGGACTAGCGGGTAATGAGCAGTTCTTC. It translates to CASSEGLAGNEQFF.

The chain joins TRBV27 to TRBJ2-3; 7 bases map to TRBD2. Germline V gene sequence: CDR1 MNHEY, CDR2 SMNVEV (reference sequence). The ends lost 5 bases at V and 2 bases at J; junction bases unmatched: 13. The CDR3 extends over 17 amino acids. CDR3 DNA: TGTGCCAGCAGTCCTACCGGGGACTACAGACTCACAGATACGCAGTATTTT. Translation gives CASSPTGDYRLTDTQYF.

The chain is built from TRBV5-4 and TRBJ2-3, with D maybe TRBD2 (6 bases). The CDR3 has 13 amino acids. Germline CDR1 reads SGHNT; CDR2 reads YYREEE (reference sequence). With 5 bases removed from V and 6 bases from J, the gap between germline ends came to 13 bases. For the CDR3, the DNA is TGTGCCAGCAGTCTTACTAGCCTGGATACGCAGTATTTT. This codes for CASSLTSLDTQYF.

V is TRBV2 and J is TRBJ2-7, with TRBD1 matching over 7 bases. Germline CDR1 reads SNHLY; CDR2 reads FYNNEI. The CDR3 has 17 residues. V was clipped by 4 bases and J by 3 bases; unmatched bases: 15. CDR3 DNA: TGTGCCAGCAGTGGGAACAGGGGAGAAGGGGTTCTCTACGAGCAGTACTTC. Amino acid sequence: CASSGNRGEGVLYEQYF.

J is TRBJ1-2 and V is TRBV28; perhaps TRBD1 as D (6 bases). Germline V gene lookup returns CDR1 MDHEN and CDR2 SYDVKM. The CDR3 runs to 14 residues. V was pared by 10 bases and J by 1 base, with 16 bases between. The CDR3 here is CATRRGGDNYGYTF. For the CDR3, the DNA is TGTGCCACCAGGAGGGGGGGTGATAACTATGGCTACACCTTC.

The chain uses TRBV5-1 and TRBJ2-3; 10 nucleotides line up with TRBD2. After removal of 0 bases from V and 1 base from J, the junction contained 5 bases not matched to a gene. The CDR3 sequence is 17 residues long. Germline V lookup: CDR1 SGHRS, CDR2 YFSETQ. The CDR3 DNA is TGCGCCAGCAGCTTGGGGACTAGCGGCCTCCGCACAGATACGCAGTATTTT. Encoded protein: CASSLGTSGLRTDTQYF. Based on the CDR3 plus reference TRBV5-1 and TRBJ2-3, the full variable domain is KAGVTQTPRYLIKTRGQQVTLSCSPISGHRSVSWYQQTPGQGLQFLFEYFSETQRNKGNFPGRFSGRQFSNSRSEMNVSTLELGDSALYLCASSLGTSGLRTDTQYFGPGTRLTVL.

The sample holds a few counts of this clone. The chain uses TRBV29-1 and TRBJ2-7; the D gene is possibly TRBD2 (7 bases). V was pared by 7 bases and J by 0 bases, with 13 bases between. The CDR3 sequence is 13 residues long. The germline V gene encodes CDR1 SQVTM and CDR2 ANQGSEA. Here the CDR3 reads CSAGGGLSYEQYF. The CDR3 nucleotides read TGCAGCGCTGGGGGGGGCCTCTCCTACGAGCAGTACTTC.

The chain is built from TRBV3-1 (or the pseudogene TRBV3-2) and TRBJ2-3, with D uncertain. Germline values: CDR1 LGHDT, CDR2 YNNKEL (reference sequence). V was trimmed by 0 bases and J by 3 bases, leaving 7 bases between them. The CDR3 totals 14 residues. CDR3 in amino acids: CASSQDIRTDTQYF. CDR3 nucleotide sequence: TGTGCCAGCAGCCAAGATATCCGTACAGATACGCAGTATTTT.

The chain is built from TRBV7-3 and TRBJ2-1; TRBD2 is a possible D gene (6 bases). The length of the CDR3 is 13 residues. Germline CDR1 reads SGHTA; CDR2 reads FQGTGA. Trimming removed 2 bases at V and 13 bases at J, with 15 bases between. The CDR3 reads CASSLVAREEQFF. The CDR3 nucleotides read TGTGCCAGCAGCTTAGTCGCCAGGGAGGAACAGTTCTTC.